What follows are 8 T cell receptor beta chains derived from one specimen sequenced in a study of blood T cell repertoires in COVID-19. Assay: immunoSEQ multiplex PCR; the TCRdb copy retains only in-frame clones and omits some. This table has about 170,000 clones, roughly four fifths appearing once. The sequenced sample was peripheral blood. These receptors all come from a woman over 75 with COVID-19, enrolled during active disease.

Worth noting for this clone: An end of the junction differs from the germline gene, which may be a read error. The chain carries TRBV7-7 and TRBJ2-3, with D perhaps TRBD1 (6 bases). The germline V gene encodes CDR1 SSHAT and CDR2 FNYEAQ (reference sequence). The CDR3 loop spans 15 amino acids. The CDR3 coding sequence is TGTGCTAGCAGCTTAGAGGGCAGGGGAACAGATACGCAGTATTTT. Amino acid sequence: CASSLEGRGTDTQYF.

The chain joins TRBV7-3 to TRBJ2-1, with 11 bases fitting TRBD2. The J segment lost 6 bases and the V segment lost 5 bases, leaving 15 bases of the junction unmatched. The CDR3 totals 18 residues. Per germline, CDR1 SGHTA and CDR2 FQGTGA. The CDR3 DNA follows: TGTGCCAGCAGCAACCCTCCCCCTCTAGCGGGGGGCACCAATGAGCAGTTCTTC. This codes for CASSNPPPLAGGTNEQFF.

With regard to this clone: The identical CDR3 is also encoded by other nucleotide sequences in the sample. This chain connects TRBV6-5 to TRBJ2-5; D is possibly TRBD2 (6 bases). CDR1 and CDR2 from the germline V gene are MNHEY and SVGAGI. V dropped 3 bases and J dropped 2 bases, with 10 bases sitting between them. This CDR3 has 14 amino acids. The CDR3 loop is CASSYSGTQETQYF. The CDR3 region has the DNA TGTGCCAGCAGTTATAGCGGAACTCAAGAGACCCAGTACTTC.

The chain links TRBV10-2 to TRBJ1-1; 7 bases match TRBD1. CDR1 and CDR2 from the germline V gene are WSHSY and SAAADI. This CDR3 has 14 amino acids. V shed 4 bases, J shed 1 base, and the junction held 3 bases outside the gene matches. The CDR3 DNA follows: TGCGCCAGCAGTGGGGGACAGCAGAACACTGAAGCTTTCTTT. Translation gives CASSGGQQNTEAFF.

This clone was observed once. The chain joins TRBV6-2 or TRBV6-3 to TRBJ1-4; a weak D match, TRBD1 (6 bases). The V gene's germline CDR1 is MNHEY and CDR2 SVGEGT. The V gene lost 6 bases and the J gene lost 3 bases, with 14 bases spanning the gap. The CDR3 runs to 15 residues. The CDR3 reads CASSQRGGPNEKLFF. In nucleotides, the CDR3 is TGTGCCAGCAGCCAGAGGGGGGGACCTAATGAAAAACTGTTTTTT.

The chain links TRBV6-2 or TRBV6-3 to TRBJ2-7; weak D call: TRBD1 (5 bases). CDR1 and CDR2 from the germline V gene are MNHEY and SVGEGT. V gave up 0 bases and J gave up 1 base, with 22 bases separating them. The CDR3 consists of 19 residues. CDR3 protein: CASSYSPGQSDSPSYEQYF. The CDR3 DNA sequence: TGTGCCAGCAGTTACTCCCCCGGGCAATCCGACAGTCCGTCCTACGAGCAGTACTTC.

V and J are TRBV5-1 and TRBJ2-5, with TRBD2 matching over 7 bases. Trimming removed 1 base from V and 5 bases from J; junction bases left unmatched: 8. Germline V CDR1 and CDR2: SGHRS, YFSETQ. The CDR3 has 15 residues. CDR3 amino acids: CASSLSSAGWETQYF. The DNA of the CDR3 is TGCGCCAGCAGCTTGTCGTCAGCGGGATGGGAGACCCAGTACTTC.

The rearrangement joins TRBV9 to TRBJ2-3, with D possibly matching TRBD1 (5 bases). Trimming took 0 bases from V and 2 from J, leaving 13 bases between them. Germline assignment: CDR1 SGDLS and CDR2 YYNGEE. This CDR3 is 16 amino acids long. CDR3 amino acids: CASSVATKGLTDTQYF. The CDR3 bases are TGTGCCAGCAGCGTAGCTACGAAGGGGCTCACAGATACGCAGTATTTT.